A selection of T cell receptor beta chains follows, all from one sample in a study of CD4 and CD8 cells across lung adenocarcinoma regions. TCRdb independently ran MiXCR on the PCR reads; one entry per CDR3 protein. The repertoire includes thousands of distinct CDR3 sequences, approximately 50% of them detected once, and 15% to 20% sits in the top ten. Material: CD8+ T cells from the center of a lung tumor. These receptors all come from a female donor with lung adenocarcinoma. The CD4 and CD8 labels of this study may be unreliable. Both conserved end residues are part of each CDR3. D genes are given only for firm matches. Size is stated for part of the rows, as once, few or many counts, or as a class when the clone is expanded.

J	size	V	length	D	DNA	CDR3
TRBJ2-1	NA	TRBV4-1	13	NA	TGCGCCAGCAGCCTCCGACTCTACAATGAGCAGTTCTTC	CASSLRLYNEQFF
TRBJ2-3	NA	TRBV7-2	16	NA	TGTGCCAGCAGGCCCCGGCCGGGACGTGAGGAAGATACGCAGTATTTC	CASRPRPGREEDTQYF
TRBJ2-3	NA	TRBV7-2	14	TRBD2	TGTGCGGGCAGCGGGGGACGAGACGAAGATACGCAGTATTTC	CAGSGGRDEDTQYF
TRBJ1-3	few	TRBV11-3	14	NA	TGTGCCAGCAGCCACAACAGAGCGGGAAACACCATATATTTT	CASSHNRAGNTIYF
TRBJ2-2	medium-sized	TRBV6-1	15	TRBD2	TGTGCCAGCAGAGACACCAAAGCGGGAATCGGGGAGCTGTTTTTT	CASRDTKAGIGELFF
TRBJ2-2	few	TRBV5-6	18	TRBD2	TGTGCCAGCAGCCCCGGACTAGCGGGGGGGGCGGTTACCGGGGAGCTGTTTTTT	CASSPGLAGGAVTGELFF
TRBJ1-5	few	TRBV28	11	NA	TGTGCCAGCAGTACCAATCAGCCCCAGCATTTT	CASSTNQPQHF
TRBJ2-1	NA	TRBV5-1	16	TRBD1	TGCGCCAGCAGCTTGGGAGGGACAGGGGGCTTCAATGAGCAGTTCTTC	CASSLGGTGGFNEQFF
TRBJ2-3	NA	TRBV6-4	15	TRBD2	TGTGCCAGCAGTGAGCTAGCGGGGACCACAGATACGCAGTATTTT	CASSELAGTTDTQYF
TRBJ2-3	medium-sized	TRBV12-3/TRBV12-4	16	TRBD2	TGTGCCAGCAGTTTATGGACTAGCGGTAGCACAGATACGCAGTATTTT	CASSLWTSGSTDTQYF
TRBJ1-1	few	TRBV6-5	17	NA	TGTGCCAGCAGTTACCTCAAGGGATCCCTGGCGAACACTGAAGCTTTCTTT	CASSYLKGSLANTEAFF
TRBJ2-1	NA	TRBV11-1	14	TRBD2	TGTGCCAGCAGCTTGACTAGCAACAGCAGGGAGCAGTTCTTC	CASSLTSNSREQFF
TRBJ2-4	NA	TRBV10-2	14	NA	TGTGCCGGCATGGGCGGCCTAGCCAAAGACATTCAGTACTTC	CAGMGGLAKDIQYF
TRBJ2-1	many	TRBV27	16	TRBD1	TGTGCCAGCAGTTACCAGGGGACAGGGGTCTACAATGAGCAGTTCTTC	CASSYQGTGVYNEQFF
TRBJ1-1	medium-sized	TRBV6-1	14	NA	TGTGCCAGCAGTGAACGGTATAAGGGAAGTGAAGCTTTCTTT	CASSERYKGSEAFF
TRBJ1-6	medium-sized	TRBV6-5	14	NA	TGTGCCAGCAGTTACTCAAGACGCAGTTCACCCCTCCACTTT	CASSYSRRSSPLHF
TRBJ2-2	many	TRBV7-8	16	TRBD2	TGTGCCAGCAGCTTAGGCCCGGGACTAGAACCCGGGGAGCTGTTTTTT	CASSLGPGLEPGELFF
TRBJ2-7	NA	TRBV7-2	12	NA	TGTGCCAGCAGCCAAACCCGGGTCGAGCAGTACTTC	CASSQTRVEQYF
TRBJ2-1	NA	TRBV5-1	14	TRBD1	TGCGCCAGCAGCTTTGGACAGGGGGCCTACGAGCAGTTCTTC	CASSFGQGAYEQFF
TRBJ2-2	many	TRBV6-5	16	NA	TGTGCCAGCAGTTACTCGACCATCGGGGACACCGGGGAGCTGTTTTTT	CASSYSTIGDTGELFF
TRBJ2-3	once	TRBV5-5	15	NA	TGTGGCAGCGGCTCGGGGCGGGGAGCCATAAATATTCAGTATTTT	CGSGSGRGAINIQYF
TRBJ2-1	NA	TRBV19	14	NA	TGTGCCAGTAGTATGAGGGGTTCGGACAATGAGCAGTTCTTC	CASSMRGSDNEQFF
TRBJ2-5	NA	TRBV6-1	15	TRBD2	TGTGCCAGCAGTGAAGCTCCGGGAGGCCGGGAGACCCAGTACTTC	CASSEAPGGRETQYF
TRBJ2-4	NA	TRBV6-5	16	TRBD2	TGTGTCAGCAGTTACTCGGGGGGGCCTGCCAAAGATACTCAGTACTTC	CVSSYSGGPAKDTQYF
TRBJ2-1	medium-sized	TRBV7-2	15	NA	TGTGCCAGCAGCTATAGCGGGCCAGGGGCAAATGAGCAGTTCTTC	CASSYSGPGANEQFF
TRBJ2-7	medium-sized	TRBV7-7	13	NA	TGTGCTAGCAGCCCGGCAACAGTCTACGAGCAGTACTTC	CASSPATVYEQYF
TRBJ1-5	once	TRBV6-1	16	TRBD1	TGTGCCAGCAGTGTCAGTCATCTAGGGGGCAATCAGCCCCACCACTTT	CASSVSHLGGNQPHHF
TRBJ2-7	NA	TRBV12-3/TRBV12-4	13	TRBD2	TGTGCGAGCGGGGGCACGGAGCCAGATACGCAGTACTTC	CASGGTEPDTQYF
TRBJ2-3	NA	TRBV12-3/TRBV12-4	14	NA	TGTGCCAGCAGGGTTGGGGGGGCTGGAGACACGCAGTACTTT	CASRVGGAGDTQYF
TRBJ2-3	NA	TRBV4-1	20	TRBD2	TGCGCCAGCAGCCAAGAACGACTAGCGGGCCCCCGGGGGCCCACAGATACGCAGTATTTT	CASSQERLAGPRGPTDTQYF
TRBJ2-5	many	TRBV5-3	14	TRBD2	TGTGCCAGAAGCGCGCGGGAGGTGTATGAGACCCAGTACTTC	CARSAREVYETQYF
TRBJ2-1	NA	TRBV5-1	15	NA	TGCGCCAGCAGCTCCAGCGGAGACCTTCACAATGAGCAGTTCTTC	CASSSSGDLHNEQFF